Listed here are 15 T cell receptor beta chains from one sample, sequenced in a study of response to subunit inactivated influenza vaccine. TCRdb passed the RT-PCR reads through MiXCR, listing each CDR3 protein once. The table has 430,000 or so distinct CDR3 sequences, about a tenth seen once; the top ten hold 12%. Sequencing was performed on PBMCs from blood, taken more than 35 days after vaccination. All receptors come from a man aged 45 to 65 who received an inactivated influenza vaccine.

This clonotype was counted only a few times. The genes are TRBV7-2 and TRBJ2-7; TRBD2 aligns across 7 bases. The J segment lost 0 bases and the V segment lost 3 bases, leaving 2 bases of the junction unmatched. The germline V gene has CDR1 SGHTA and CDR2 FQGNSA. The CDR3 covers 14 residues. CDR3 in DNA: TGTGCCAGCAGCTTCGGGAGGAGCTCCTACGAGCAGTACTTC. Translating gives CASSFGRSSYEQYF.

Only a few counts were recorded for this clonotype. The V gene is TRBV7-2, the J gene TRBJ1-2, with 10 nucleotides matching TRBD1. With 2 bases clipped from V and 7 bases from J, the junction kept 10 bases outside the gene matches. The germline gives CDR1 SGHTA, CDR2 FQGNSA. The CDR3 length is 16 residues. For the CDR3, the DNA is TGTGCCAGCAGCTTAAGGTTGGGACAGGGGCCGACTGGCTACACCTTC. This translates into CASSLRLGQGPTGYTF.

This clonotype was detected many times. This chain connects TRBV6-2 or TRBV6-3 to TRBJ2-7; 9 bases line up with TRBD2. The CDR3 consists of 20 residues. The V gene end was trimmed by 2 bases and the J gene end by 3 bases; junction bases not matched to a gene: 20. The germline gives CDR1 MNHEY, CDR2 SVGEGT. The CDR3 coding sequence is TGTGCCAGCAGTTACCAGGCCCCTAGCGGGAATTACAAGGCCCTCTACGAGCAGTACTTC. This codes for CASSYQAPSGNYKALYEQYF.

This clonotype has more than one count but fewer than ten. The rearrangement links TRBV7-2 to TRBJ2-1, with 9 positions matching TRBD2. CDR3 length: 16 residues. With V trimmed by 3 bases and J by 4 bases, 7 bases remained unmatched. Germline assignment: CDR1 SGHTA and CDR2 FQGNSA. CDR3 DNA: TGTGCCAGCAGCTTGGTTGCTAGCGGGACTTACAATGAGCAGTTCTTC. As protein: CASSLVASGTYNEQFF. The whole variable domain, filled in from reference TRBV7-2 and TRBJ2-1, reads GAGVSQSPSNKVTEKGKDVELRCDPISGHTALYWYRQSLGQGLEFLIYFQGNSAPDKSGLPSDRFSAERTGGSVSTLTIQRTQQEDSAVYLCASSLVASGTYNEQFFGPGTRLTVL.

This clonotype showed up many times. This chain joins TRBV28 and TRBJ2-3; D remains ambiguous. Germline V gene data show CDR1 as MDHEN and CDR2 as SYDVKM. The length of the CDR3 is 13 residues. Trimming removed 3 bases from V and 7 bases from J, with 11 bases in between. The CDR3 sequence: CASSFRDFYTQYF. In DNA form, the CDR3 reads TGTGCCAGCAGTTTCCGCGACTTCTATACGCAGTATTTT.

A few counts support this clonotype. The chain carries TRBV28 and TRBJ2-7, with TRBD1 as a possible D gene (5 bases). Looked up from germline, CDR1 is MDHEN and CDR2 is SYDVKM. The germline V and J ends were trimmed by 4 bases and 2 bases, with 12 bases remaining between them. The CDR3 sequence is 14 residues long. The CDR3: CASSSPRQTYEQYF. The CDR3 DNA sequence: TGTGCCAGCAGTTCCCCCCGACAGACCTACGAGCAGTACTTC.

This clonotype was found a few times. The chain carries TRBV29-1 and TRBJ2-3; unclear D gene. The V end was cut by 4 bases, the J end by 2 bases, with 16 bases between. The CDR3 consists of 15 residues. Germline CDR1 and CDR2: SQVTM and ANQGSEA. The CDR3, as DNA: TGCAGCGTTGCGGCTATGGCGTACGCCACAGATACGCAGTATTTT. It specifies CSVAAMAYATDTQYF.

This clonotype was seen a handful of times. V is TRBV7-9 and J is TRBJ2-5, with 10 bases fitting TRBD1. V gave up 3 bases and J gave up 4 bases; unmatched junction bases: 5. The germline V gene has CDR1 SEHNR and CDR2 FQNEAQ (reference sequence). The CDR3 has 15 residues. The CDR3 DNA is TGTGCCAGCAGCTTTTTCGGGACAGGGGTAGAGACCCAGTACTTC. It translates to CASSFFGTGVETQYF.

As DNA, the CDR3 is TGCAGTGCAGCACGTGGCTACCCGCGTGAGACCCAGTACTTC. Encoded protein: CSAARGYPRETQYF. J is TRBJ2-5 and V is TRBV20-1; no reliable D call. CDR3 length: 14 residues. V dropped 6 bases and J dropped 5 bases, with 19 bases sitting between them. The germline gives CDR1 DFQATT, CDR2 SNEGSKA (reference sequence).

There are many counts of this clonotype. The rearrangement joins TRBV12-3 or TRBV12-4 to TRBJ1-1; D not certain. Trimming left V 5 bases short and J 2 bases short, with 15 bases between. The CDR3 contains 15 residues. The CDR3: CASSPHGSPNTEAFF. The CDR3 bases are TGTGCCAGCAGTCCCCACGGGTCCCCCAACACTGAAGCTTTCTTT.

The chain recombines TRBV20-1 with TRBJ2-5, with TRBD2 matching over 9 bases. This CDR3 comprises 14 residues. Per germline, CDR1 DFQATT and CDR2 SNEGSKA (reference sequence). The CDR3 bases are TGCATGGGGCCCCCGACTAGCGGACAAGAGACCCAGTACTTC. Amino acid sequence: CMGPPTSGQETQYF.

This clonotype appeared many times. The genes are TRBV12-3 or TRBV12-4 and TRBJ2-1; 9 bases fit TRBD2. The CDR3 extends over 14 amino acids. Unmatched junction bases numbered 6, after V lost 7 bases and J lost 5 bases. CDR3 sequence reads: CASNLAGYDNEQFF. CDR3 bases: TGTGCCAGCAACCTAGCGGGGTACGACAATGAGCAGTTCTTC.

This chain joins TRBV6-1 and TRBJ1-1; tentative D call: TRBD1 (5 bases). V lost 6 bases, J lost 1 base, and 12 bases lay in between. Looked up from germline, CDR1 is MNHNS and CDR2 is SASEGT. This CDR3 has 14 amino acids. CDR3 bases: TGTGCCAGCAGCATAAGGGGAACGAACACTGAAGCTTTCTTT. Translation: CASSIRGTNTEAFF.

J is TRBJ2-3 and V is TRBV10-3; 7 positions agree with TRBD1. Looked up from germline, CDR1 is ENHRY and CDR2 is SYGVKD. Trimming at V came to 3 bases and at J to 1 base, leaving 4 bases not matched to a gene. This CDR3 has 15 amino acids. This CDR3 reads CAISERQGGTDTQYF. The CDR3 DNA reads TGTGCCATCAGTGAACGGCAGGGGGGCACAGATACGCAGTATTTT.

This clonotype was found many times. V gene TRBV20-1 combines with J gene TRBJ2-7; D gene ambiguous. This CDR3 has 15 amino acids. CDR1 is DFQATT and CDR2 is SNEGSKA in the germline V gene (reference sequence). Trimming stripped 0 bases from V and 4 bases from J, with 16 bases between. The CDR3 DNA is TGCAGTGCTAGAGATGTCCAGTCCTTTGTGTACGAGCAGTACTTC. It is translated as CSARDVQSFVYEQYF.